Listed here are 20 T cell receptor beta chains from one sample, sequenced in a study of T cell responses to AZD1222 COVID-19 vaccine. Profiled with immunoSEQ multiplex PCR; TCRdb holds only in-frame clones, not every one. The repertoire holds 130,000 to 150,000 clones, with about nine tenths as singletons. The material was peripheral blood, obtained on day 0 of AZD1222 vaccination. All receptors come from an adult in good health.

The CDR3 DNA follows: TGCGCCAGCAGCCGGAGTTACCAAGAGACCCAGTACTTC. It yields the protein CASSRSYQETQYF. This rearrangement joins TRBV4-1 to TRBJ2-5; unclear D gene. Deletions cut 4 bases from V and 0 bases from J, with 6 bases between. The CDR3 covers 13 residues. Germline loops: CDR1 MGHRA, CDR2 YSYEKL.

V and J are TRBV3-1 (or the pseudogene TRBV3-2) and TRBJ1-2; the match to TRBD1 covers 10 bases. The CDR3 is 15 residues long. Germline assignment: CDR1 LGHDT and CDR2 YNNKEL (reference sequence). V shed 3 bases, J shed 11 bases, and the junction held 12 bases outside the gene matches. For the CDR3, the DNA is TGTGCCAGCAGCCAGCTCCCATCCCCGGGACAGGGGTACACCTTC. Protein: CASSQLPSPGQGYTF.

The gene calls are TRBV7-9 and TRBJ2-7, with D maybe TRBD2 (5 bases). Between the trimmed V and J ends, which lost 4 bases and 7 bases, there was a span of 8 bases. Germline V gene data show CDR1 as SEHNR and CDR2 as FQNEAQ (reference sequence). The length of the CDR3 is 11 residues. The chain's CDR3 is CASSSPGEQYF. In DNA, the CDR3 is TGTGCCAGCAGCTCACCGGGAGAGCAGTACTTC.

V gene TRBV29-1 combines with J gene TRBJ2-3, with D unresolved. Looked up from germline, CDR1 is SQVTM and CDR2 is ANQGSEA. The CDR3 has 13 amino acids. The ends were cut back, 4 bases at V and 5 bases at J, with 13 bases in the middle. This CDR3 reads CSVASKSEDTQYF. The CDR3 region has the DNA TGCAGCGTTGCTTCCAAGAGCGAAGATACGCAGTATTTT.

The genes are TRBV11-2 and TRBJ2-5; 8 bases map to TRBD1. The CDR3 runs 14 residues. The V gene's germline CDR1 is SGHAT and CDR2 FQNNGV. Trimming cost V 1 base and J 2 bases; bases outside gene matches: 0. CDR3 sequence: CASSLGTGQETQYF. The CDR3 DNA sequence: TGTGCCAGCAGCTTAGGGACAGGGCAAGAGACCCAGTACTTC.

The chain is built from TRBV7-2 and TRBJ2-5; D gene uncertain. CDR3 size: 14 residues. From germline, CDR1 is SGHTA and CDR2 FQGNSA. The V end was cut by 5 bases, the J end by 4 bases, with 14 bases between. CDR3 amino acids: CASSQRTPLETQYF. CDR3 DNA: TGTGCCAGCAGCCAAAGAACCCCGTTAGAGACCCAGTACTTC.

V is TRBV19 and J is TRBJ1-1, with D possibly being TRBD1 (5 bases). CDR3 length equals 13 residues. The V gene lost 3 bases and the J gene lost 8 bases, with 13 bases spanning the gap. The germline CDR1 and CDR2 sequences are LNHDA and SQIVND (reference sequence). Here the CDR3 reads CASSIETEREAFF. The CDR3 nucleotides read TGTGCCAGTAGTATCGAGACAGAAAGAGAAGCTTTCTTT. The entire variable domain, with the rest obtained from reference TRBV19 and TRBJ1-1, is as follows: DGGITQSPKYLFRKEGQNVTLSCEQNLNHDAMYWYRQDPGQGLRLIYYSQIVNDFQKGDIAEGYSVSREKKESFPLTVTSAQKNPTAFYLCASSIETEREAFFGQGTRLTVV.

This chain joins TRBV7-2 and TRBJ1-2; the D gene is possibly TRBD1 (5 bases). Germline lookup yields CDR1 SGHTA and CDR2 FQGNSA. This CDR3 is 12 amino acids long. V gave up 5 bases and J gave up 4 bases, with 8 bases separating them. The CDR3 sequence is CASSRQGYGYTF. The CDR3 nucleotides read TGTGCCAGCAGCCGCCAGGGCTATGGCTACACCTTC.

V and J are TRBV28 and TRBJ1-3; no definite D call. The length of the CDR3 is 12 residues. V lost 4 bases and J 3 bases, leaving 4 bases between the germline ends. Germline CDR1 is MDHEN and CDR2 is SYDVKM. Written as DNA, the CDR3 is TGTGCCAGCAGTTCCCATGGAAACACCATATATTTT. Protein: CASSSHGNTIYF.

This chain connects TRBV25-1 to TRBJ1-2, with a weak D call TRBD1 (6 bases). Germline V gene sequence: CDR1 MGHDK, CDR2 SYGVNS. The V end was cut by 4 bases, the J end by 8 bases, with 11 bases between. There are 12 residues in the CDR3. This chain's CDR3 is CASSGYRDGYTF. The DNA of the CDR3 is TGTGCCAGCAGTGGATACAGGGACGGCTACACCTTC.

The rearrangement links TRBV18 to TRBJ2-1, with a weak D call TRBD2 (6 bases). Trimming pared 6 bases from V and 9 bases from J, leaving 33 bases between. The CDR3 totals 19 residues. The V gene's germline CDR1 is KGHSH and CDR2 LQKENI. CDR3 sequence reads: CASSPTGGREILRSSEQFF. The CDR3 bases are TGTGCCAGCTCGCCTACTGGAGGACGGGAGATATTAAGGTCCTCTGAGCAGTTCTTC.

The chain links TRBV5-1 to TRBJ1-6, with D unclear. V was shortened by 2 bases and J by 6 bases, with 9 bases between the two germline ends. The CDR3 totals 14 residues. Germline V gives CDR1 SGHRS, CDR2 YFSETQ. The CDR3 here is CASSFFPANSPLHF. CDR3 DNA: TGCGCCAGCAGCTTCTTCCCAGCTAATTCACCCCTCCACTTT.

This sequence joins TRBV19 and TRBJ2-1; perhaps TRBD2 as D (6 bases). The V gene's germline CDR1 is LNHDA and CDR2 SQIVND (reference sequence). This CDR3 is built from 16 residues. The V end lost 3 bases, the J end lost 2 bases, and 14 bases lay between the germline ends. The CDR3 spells CASSMRTSPTYNEQFF. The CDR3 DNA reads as TGTGCCAGTAGTATGAGAACTAGCCCGACCTACAATGAGCAGTTCTTC.

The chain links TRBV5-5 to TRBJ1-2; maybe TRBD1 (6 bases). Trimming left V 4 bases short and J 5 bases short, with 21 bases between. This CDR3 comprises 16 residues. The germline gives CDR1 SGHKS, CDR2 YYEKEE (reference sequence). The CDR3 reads CASSIIPGVVGYGYTF. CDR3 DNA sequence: TGTGCCAGCAGCATCATTCCAGGGGTCGTAGGGTATGGCTACACCTTC.

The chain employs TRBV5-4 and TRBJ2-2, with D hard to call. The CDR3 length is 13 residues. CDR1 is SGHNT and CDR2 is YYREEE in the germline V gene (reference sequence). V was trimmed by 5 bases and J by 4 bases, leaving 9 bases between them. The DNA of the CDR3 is TGTGCCAGCAGTCAGGCGGTCACCGGGGAGCTGTTTTTT. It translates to CASSQAVTGELFF.

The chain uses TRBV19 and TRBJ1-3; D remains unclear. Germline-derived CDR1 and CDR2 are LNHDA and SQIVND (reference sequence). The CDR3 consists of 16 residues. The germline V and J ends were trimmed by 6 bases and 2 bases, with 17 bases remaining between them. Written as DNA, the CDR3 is TGTGCCAGTAGCCCGGCAATAGTTGCTCCTGGAAACACCATATATTTT. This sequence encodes CASSPAIVAPGNTIYF.

In nucleotides, the CDR3 is TGTGCCACCAGCACCGAGACAGCCACAAGCTCCTACGAGCAGTACTTC. Translation: CATSTETATSSYEQYF. The V and J genes are TRBV15 and TRBJ2-7; TRBD1 might be the D (5 bases). This CDR3 is 16 amino acids long. V lost 4 bases and J 0 bases, leaving 16 bases between the germline ends. Germline V gene data show CDR1 as LNHNV and CDR2 as YYDKDF (reference sequence).

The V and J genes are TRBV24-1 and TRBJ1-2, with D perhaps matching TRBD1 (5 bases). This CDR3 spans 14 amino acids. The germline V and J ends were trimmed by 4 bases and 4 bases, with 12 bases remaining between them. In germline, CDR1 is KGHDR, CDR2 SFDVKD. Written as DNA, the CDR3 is TGTGCCACCAGTGACACCGGGACGCCCTATGGCTACACCTTC. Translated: CATSDTGTPYGYTF.

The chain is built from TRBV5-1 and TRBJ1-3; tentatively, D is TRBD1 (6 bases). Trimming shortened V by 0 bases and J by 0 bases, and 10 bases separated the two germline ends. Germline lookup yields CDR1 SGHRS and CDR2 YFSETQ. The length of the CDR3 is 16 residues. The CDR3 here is CASSLAWGPSGNTIYF. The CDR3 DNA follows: TGCGCCAGCAGCTTGGCCTGGGGGCCCTCTGGAAACACCATATATTTT.

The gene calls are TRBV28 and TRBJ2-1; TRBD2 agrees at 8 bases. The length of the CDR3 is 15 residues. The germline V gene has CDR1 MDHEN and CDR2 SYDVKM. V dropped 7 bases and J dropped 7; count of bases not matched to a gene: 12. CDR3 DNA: TGTGCCAGCACCGCTCACAGCGGGAGAAAGAATGAGCAGTTCTTC. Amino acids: CASTAHSGRKNEQFF. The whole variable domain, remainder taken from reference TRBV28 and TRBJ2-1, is DVKVTQSSRYLVKRTGEKVFLECVQDMDHENMFWYRQDPGLGLRLIYFSYDVKMKEKGDIPEGYSVSREKKERFSLILESASTNQTSMYLCASTAHSGRKNEQFFGPGTRLTVL.